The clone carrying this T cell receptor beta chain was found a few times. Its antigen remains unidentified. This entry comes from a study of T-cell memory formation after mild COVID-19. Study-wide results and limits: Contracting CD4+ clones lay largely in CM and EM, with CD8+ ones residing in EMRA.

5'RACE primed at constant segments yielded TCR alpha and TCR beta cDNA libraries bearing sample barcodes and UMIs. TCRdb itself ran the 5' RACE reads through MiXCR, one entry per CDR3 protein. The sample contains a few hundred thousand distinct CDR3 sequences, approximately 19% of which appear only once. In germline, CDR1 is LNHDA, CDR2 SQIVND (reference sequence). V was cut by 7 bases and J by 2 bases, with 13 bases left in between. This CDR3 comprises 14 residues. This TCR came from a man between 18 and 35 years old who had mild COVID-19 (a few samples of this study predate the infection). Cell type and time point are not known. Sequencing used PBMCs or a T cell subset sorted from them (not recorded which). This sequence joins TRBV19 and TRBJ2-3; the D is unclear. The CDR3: CASTFGPLTDTQYF. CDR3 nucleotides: TGTGCCAGTACCTTTGGGCCACTCACAGATACGCAGTATTTT.